These 27 T cell receptor beta chains originate from one sample sequenced in a study of persistence of HIV-infected CD4 T cells. The immunoSEQ assay was version 4, run in survey mode. Sequencing used immunoSEQ multiplex PCR; TCRdb keeps in-frame clones, though not all of them. This sample yields approximately 65,000 clones, of which about 69% are seen a single time; under 2% belongs to the top ten. Overlapping HIV-1 Gag 15-mer peptides at around 1 ug per peptide per mL were used. Memory cells lacking CD40L and CD69 with high CD45RO were sorted. No antigen is known for these receptors. The sequences come from CD4+ T cells sorted from PBMCs after approximately 19-hour stimulation, collected from a patient who received antiretroviral therapy. The receptors shown here come from an adult man with HIV who was CMV-seropositive.

The rearrangement links TRBV7-9 to TRBJ1-6, with 10 nucleotides matching TRBD1. Trimming removed 7 bases from V and 7 bases from J; junction bases left unmatched: 7. This CDR3 contains 15 residues. Germline V gene sequence: CDR1 SEHNR, CDR2 FQNEAQ (reference sequence). The chain's CDR3 is CASTEGDRGNSPLHF. CDR3 in DNA: TGTGCCAGCACCGAAGGGGACAGGGGAAATTCACCCCTCCACTTT. The full variable domain, its missing parts supplied by reference TRBV7-9 and TRBJ1-6, is DTGVSQNPRHKITKRGQNVTFRCDPISEHNRLYWYRQTLGQGPEFLTYFQNEAQLEKSRLLSDRFSAERPKGSFSTLEIQRTEQGDSAMYLCASTEGDRGNSPLHFGNGTRLTVT.

This clone is medium-sized within its sample. J is TRBJ2-7 and V is TRBV2; no firm D call. Germline V gene lookup returns CDR1 SNHLY and CDR2 FYNNEI. Trimming took off 7 bases at V and 3 bases at J, with 7 bases between the two ends. The CDR3 sequence is 11 residues long. The CDR3 nucleotides read TGTGCCAGCAATTTATACTACGAGCAGTACTTC. Protein: CASNLYYEQYF.

The rearrangement joins TRBV6-1 to TRBJ1-6; 7 positions agree with TRBD1. The germline gives CDR1 MNHNS, CDR2 SASEGT. This CDR3 region has 15 residues. V trimming: 2 bases; J trimming: 6 bases; junction bases outside the gene matches: 4. The CDR3 nucleotides read TGTGCCAGCAGTGAAAGGCGACAGGGTAATTCACCCCTCCACTTT. It encodes CASSERRQGNSPLHF.

This clone was observed a single time. V gene TRBV24-1 combines with J gene TRBJ2-3; TRBD2 matches at 15 bases. The V gene end was trimmed by 6 bases and the J gene end by 6 bases; junction bases not matched to a gene: 6. Germline lookup yields CDR1 KGHDR and CDR2 SFDVKD. The CDR3 length is 16 residues. In DNA, the CDR3 is TGTGCCACCAGTTCCGCCGGGACTAGCGGGGGGGATACGCAGTATTTT. This sequence encodes CATSSAGTSGGDTQYF.

The chain recombines TRBV5-4 with TRBJ2-7, with D maybe TRBD1 (6 bases). Germline V gene lookup returns CDR1 SGHNT and CDR2 YYREEE (reference sequence). The CDR3 contains 13 residues. The ends were cut back, 4 bases at V and 5 bases at J, with 13 bases in the middle. The CDR3 DNA reads as TGTGCCAGCAGCCCTCGGGACATCAACGAGCAGTACTTC. Translation: CASSPRDINEQYF.

CDR3 residues: CASRLDRQASYEQYF. The CDR3 region has the DNA TGTGCCAGCAGATTGGACAGGCAAGCGTCCTACGAGCAGTACTTC. This chain connects TRBV28 to TRBJ2-7; 7 bases fit TRBD1. The CDR3 has 15 amino acids. Trimming at V came to 6 bases and at J to 1 base, leaving 9 bases not matched to a gene. Germline V gene sequence: CDR1 MDHEN, CDR2 SYDVKM.

The chain couples TRBV4-1 to TRBJ2-2; 12 bases match TRBD1. CDR1 MGHRA and CDR2 YSYEKL come from the germline V gene. The CDR3 consists of 16 residues. With V trimmed by 0 bases and J by 4 bases, 0 bases remained unmatched. The CDR3 region is CASSQEGQGATGELFF. CDR3 DNA: TGCGCCAGCAGCCAAGAGGGACAGGGGGCCACCGGGGAGCTGTTTTTT.

The rearrangement joins TRBV5-4 to TRBJ1-5; the D is unclear. The CDR3 length is 14 residues. Germline loops: CDR1 SGHNT, CDR2 YYREEE (reference sequence). V lost 0 bases and J 4 bases, leaving 8 bases between the germline ends. Written as DNA, the CDR3 is TGTGCCAGCAGCTTGGCAGGCGGGAATCAGCCCCAGCATTTT. The encoded protein is CASSLAGGNQPQHF.

J is TRBJ2-2 and V is TRBV2; maybe TRBD2 (6 bases). CDR1 is SNHLY, CDR2 FYNNEI, per germline. With 11 bases removed from V and 8 bases from J, the gap between germline ends came to 12 bases. CDR3 length: 11 residues. CDR3 DNA: TGTGCCTCCGGGGAGGCAGGGGAGCTGTTTTTT. Residues: CASGEAGELFF.

V and J are TRBV21-1 and TRBJ2-1; the tabulated D call, TRBD2, remains unverified against the DNA. TRBV21-1 is a known pseudogene. The CDR3 contains 16 residues. The CDR3 loop reads CASSKVRRVAENEQFF. The CDR3 region has the DNA TGTGCCAGCAGCAAAGTTCGCAGGGTAGCGGAAAATGAGCAGTTCTTC.

J is TRBJ2-7 and V is TRBV7-9, with D tentatively TRBD2 (5 bases). This CDR3 has 12 residues. The ends were cut back, 8 bases at V and 2 bases at J, with 10 bases in the middle. Per germline, CDR1 SEHNR and CDR2 FQNEAQ (reference sequence). The CDR3: CASGLQAYEQYF. The DNA for the CDR3 is TGTGCCAGCGGACTTCAGGCCTACGAGCAGTACTTC. The whole variable domain, filled in from reference TRBV7-9 and TRBJ2-7, reads DTGVSQNPRHKITKRGQNVTFRCDPISEHNRLYWYRQTLGQGPEFLTYFQNEAQLEKSRLLSDRFSAERPKGSFSTLEIQRTEQGDSAMYLCASGLQAYEQYFGPGTRLTVT.

This clone is medium-sized within its sample. The J gene is TRBJ1-6, the V gene TRBV5-1; D ambiguous. CDR1 is SGHRS, CDR2 YFSETQ, per germline. V lost 1 base, J lost 7 bases, and 18 bases lay in between. This CDR3 is 17 amino acids long. The CDR3 here is CASSLTPSDLPNSPLHF. The CDR3 DNA sequence: TGCGCCAGCAGCTTGACTCCATCCGACCTTCCGAATTCACCCCTCCACTTT.

The chain links TRBV27 to TRBJ1-5; D not certain. V lost 6 bases and J lost 1, with 13 bases in between. The length of the CDR3 is 15 residues. Germline loops: CDR1 MNHEY, CDR2 SMNVEV (reference sequence). CDR3 sequence reads: CASSLTLGSNQPQHF. The CDR3 DNA is TGTGCCAGCAGCCTGACCCTGGGGAGCAATCAGCCCCAGCATTTT.

The chain combines TRBV9 with TRBJ1-1; no clear D gene. CDR1 is SGDLS, CDR2 YYNGEE, per germline. CDR3 length: 17 residues. V dropped 0 bases and J dropped 7 bases, with 22 bases sitting between them. CDR3 nucleotide sequence: TGTGCCAGCAGCGTAGTCCCCTCTCTGACCTCTCGGGGTGAAGCTTTCTTT. Translation gives CASSVVPSLTSRGEAFF.

This rearrangement joins TRBV6-5 to TRBJ2-7; D gene ambiguous. Germline CDR1 is MNHEY and CDR2 is SVGAGI. The CDR3 contains 14 residues. V dropped 8 bases and J dropped 3 bases, with 17 bases sitting between them. In DNA form, the CDR3 reads TGTGCCAGCTCCCCCCGAGGCTATCTCTACGAGCAGTACTTC. Translation: CASSPRGYLYEQYF.

The chain uses TRBV27 and TRBJ2-2, with 7 bases identical to TRBD2. V gave up 8 bases and J gave up 4 bases; unmatched junction bases: 13. The CDR3 loop spans 16 amino acids. Germline V lookup: CDR1 MNHEY, CDR2 SMNVEV (reference sequence). The CDR3 DNA reads as TGTGCCAGCGGCCCTTGGGGGGGGGTAGGCACCGGGGAGCTGTTTTTT. It encodes CASGPWGGVGTGELFF.

CDR3: CATLDRVGEKLFF. Here the CDR3 DNA reads TGTGCCACCCTGGACAGGGTGGGTGAAAAACTGTTTTTT. The rearrangement uses TRBV5-8 and TRBJ1-4; 8 nucleotides align to TRBD1. This CDR3 has 13 amino acids. V shed 9 bases, J shed 7 bases, and the junction held 8 bases outside the gene matches. The germline gives CDR1 SGHTS, CDR2 YDEGEE.

The CDR3 is CASSPGFPGQRAYEQYF. The CDR3 DNA reads TGTGCCAGTAGTCCGGGATTTCCGGGACAGCGGGCCTACGAGCAGTACTTC. This chain connects TRBV19 to TRBJ2-7, with a weak D call TRBD1 (7 bases). Germline V gene data show CDR1 as LNHDA and CDR2 as SQIVND (reference sequence). V dropped 5 bases and J dropped 2 bases, with 22 bases sitting between them. The CDR3 contains 17 residues.

Of note for this clone: Other DNA sequences in the same sample also yield this CDR3. The chain couples TRBV2 to TRBJ1-5, with TRBD1 as a possible D gene (5 bases). Germline lookup yields CDR1 SNHLY and CDR2 FYNNEI. Trimming took off 6 bases at V and 2 bases at J, with 8 bases between the two ends. The CDR3 contains 13 residues. CDR3 nucleotides: TGTGCCAGCAGAGGGGACGGCAATCAGCCCCAGCATTTT. The encoded protein is CASRGDGNQPQHF.

This clone was seen a single time. The V gene is TRBV2, the J gene TRBJ2-3, with 9 nucleotides matching TRBD1. The germline CDR1 and CDR2 sequences are SNHLY and FYNNEI. The CDR3 is made up of 14 amino acids. Germline trimming cut 6 bases from V and 2 bases from J; bases unmatched to any gene: 3. CDR3 in DNA: TGTGCCAGCAGAAGACAGGGGGACACAGATACGCAGTATTTT. As protein: CASRRQGDTDTQYF.

This clone is labeled medium-sized. The V gene is TRBV4-1, the J gene TRBJ1-1; 8 positions agree with TRBD1. The CDR3 length is 14 residues. Looked up from germline, CDR1 is MGHRA and CDR2 is YSYEKL. J gave up 10 bases and V 6 bases, and 13 bases lay outside the gene matches. This CDR3 reads CASSSGTGVKGAFF. In nucleotides, the CDR3 is TGCGCCAGCAGTTCCGGGACAGGAGTTAAGGGAGCTTTCTTT.

In its sample, this clone was seen a few times. The chain recombines TRBV28 with TRBJ2-7; the match to TRBD2 covers 8 bases. The CDR3 loop spans 15 amino acids. With 6 bases clipped from V and 5 bases from J, the junction kept 12 bases outside the gene matches. Germline CDR1 MDHEN, CDR2 SYDVKM. The CDR3 sequence: CASRPDRGGSHEQYF. DNA for the CDR3: TGTGCCAGCAGACCAGATCGGGGGGGTAGCCACGAGCAGTACTTC.

This sequence joins TRBV3-1 (or the pseudogene TRBV3-2) and TRBJ1-1; maybe TRBD1 (6 bases). CDR1 and CDR2 (germline): LGHDT, YNNKEL (reference sequence). This CDR3 spans 14 amino acids. Trimming left V 2 bases short and J 3 bases short, with 10 bases between. CDR3 sequence reads: CASSQQGRDTEAFF. The CDR3 nucleotides are TGTGCCAGCAGCCAACAGGGGCGCGACACTGAAGCTTTCTTT.

This chain joins TRBV27 and TRBJ1-5; tentatively, D is TRBD1 (5 bases). The CDR3 is made up of 14 amino acids. V was pared by 1 base and J by 3 bases, with 7 bases between. From germline, CDR1 is MNHEY and CDR2 SMNVEV (reference sequence). The CDR3 sequence: CASSLWGNNQPQHF. The CDR3 nucleotides are TGTGCCAGCAGTTTATGGGGGAACAATCAGCCCCAGCATTTT.

This clone came up once. The gene calls are TRBV18 and TRBJ2-2; maybe TRBD2 (5 bases). The CDR3 length is 17 residues. V shed 1 base and J shed 4 bases, with 16 bases lying between them. Germline loops: CDR1 KGHSH, CDR2 LQKENI. The CDR3 is CASSPRGGPLGTGELFF. The CDR3 coding sequence is TGTGCCAGCTCACCACGCGGAGGACCCCTCGGCACCGGGGAGCTGTTTTTT.

The chain links TRBV28 to TRBJ2-1; 7 bases are shared with TRBD1. Looked up from germline, CDR1 is MDHEN and CDR2 is SYDVKM. V trimming: 3 bases; J trimming: 9 bases; junction bases outside the gene matches: 11. This CDR3 spans 15 amino acids. CDR3 in amino acids: CASSFSGRGTGEQFF. The CDR3 DNA follows: TGTGCCAGCAGTTTTTCCGGCAGGGGGACGGGTGAGCAGTTCTTC.

There are a few counts of this clone. The chain has TRBV20-1 and TRBJ1-6; a possible D gene is TRBD1 (6 bases). V lost 6 bases to trimming and J lost 13 bases, with 13 bases between them. The CDR3 contains 11 residues. Germline CDR1 reads DFQATT; CDR2 reads SNEGSKA (reference sequence). The CDR3 sequence is CSAQRGWPLHF. The CDR3 coding sequence is TGCAGTGCCCAGAGGGGGTGGCCCCTCCACTTT.